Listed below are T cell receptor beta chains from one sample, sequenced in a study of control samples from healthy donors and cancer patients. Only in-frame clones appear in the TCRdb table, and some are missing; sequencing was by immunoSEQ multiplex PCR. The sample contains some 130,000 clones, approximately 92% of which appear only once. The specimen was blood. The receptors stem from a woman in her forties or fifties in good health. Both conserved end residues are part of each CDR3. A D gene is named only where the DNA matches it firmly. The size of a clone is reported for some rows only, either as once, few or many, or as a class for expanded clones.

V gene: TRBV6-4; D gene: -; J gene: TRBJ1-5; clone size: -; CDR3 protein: CASSEFRRSNQPQHF; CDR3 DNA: TGTGCCAGCAGTGAATTCAGGCGGAGCAATCAGCCCCAGCATTTT
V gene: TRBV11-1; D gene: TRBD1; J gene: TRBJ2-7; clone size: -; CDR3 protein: CASSPGTGYEQYF; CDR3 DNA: TGTGCCAGCAGCCCCGGGACAGGCTACGAGCAGTACTTC
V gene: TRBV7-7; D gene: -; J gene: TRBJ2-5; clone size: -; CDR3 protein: CASSLAAGRAETQYF; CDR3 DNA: TGTGCTAGCAGCTTAGCGGCGGGCAGGGCAGAGACCCAGTACTTC
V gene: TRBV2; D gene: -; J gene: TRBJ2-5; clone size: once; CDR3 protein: CASSYSQETQYF; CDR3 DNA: TGTGCCAGCAGTTACAGCCAAGAGACCCAGTACTTC
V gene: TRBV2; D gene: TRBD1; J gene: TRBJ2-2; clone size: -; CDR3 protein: CASSKQGATTTGELFF; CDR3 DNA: TGTGCCAGCAGTAAACAGGGGGCAACTACTACCGGGGAGCTGTTTTTT
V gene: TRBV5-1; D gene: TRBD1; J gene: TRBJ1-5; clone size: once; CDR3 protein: CASRRGTADQPQHF; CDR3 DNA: TGCGCCAGCAGGCGGGGGACAGCCGATCAGCCCCAGCATTTT
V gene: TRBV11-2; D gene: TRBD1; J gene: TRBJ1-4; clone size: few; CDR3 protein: CASSRTGGAGEKLFF; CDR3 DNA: TGTGCCAGCAGTCGTACAGGGGGCGCAGGAGAAAAACTGTTTTTT
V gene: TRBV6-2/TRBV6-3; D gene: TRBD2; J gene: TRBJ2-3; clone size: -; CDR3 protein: CASSYLSGRAVSTDTQYF; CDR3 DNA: TGTGCCAGCAGTTACCTTAGCGGGAGGGCCGTAAGCACAGATACGCAGTATTTT
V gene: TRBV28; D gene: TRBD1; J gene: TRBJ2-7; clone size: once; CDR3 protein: CASSRDRDYEQYF; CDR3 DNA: TGTGCCAGCAGTCGGGACAGGGACTACGAGCAGTACTTC
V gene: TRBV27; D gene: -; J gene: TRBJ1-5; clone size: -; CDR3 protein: CASRGMGPQHF; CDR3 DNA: TGTGCCAGCAGGGGCATGGGGCCCCAGCATTTT
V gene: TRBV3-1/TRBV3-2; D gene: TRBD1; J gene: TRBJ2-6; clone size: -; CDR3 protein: CASSPGQGFSGANVLTF; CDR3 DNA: TGTGCCAGCAGTCCGGGACAGGGGTTCTCTGGGGCCAACGTCCTGACTTTC
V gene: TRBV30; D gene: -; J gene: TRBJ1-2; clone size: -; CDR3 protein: CAWSVGGGYGYTF; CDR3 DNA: TGTGCCTGGAGTGTAGGCGGGGGCTATGGCTACACCTTC